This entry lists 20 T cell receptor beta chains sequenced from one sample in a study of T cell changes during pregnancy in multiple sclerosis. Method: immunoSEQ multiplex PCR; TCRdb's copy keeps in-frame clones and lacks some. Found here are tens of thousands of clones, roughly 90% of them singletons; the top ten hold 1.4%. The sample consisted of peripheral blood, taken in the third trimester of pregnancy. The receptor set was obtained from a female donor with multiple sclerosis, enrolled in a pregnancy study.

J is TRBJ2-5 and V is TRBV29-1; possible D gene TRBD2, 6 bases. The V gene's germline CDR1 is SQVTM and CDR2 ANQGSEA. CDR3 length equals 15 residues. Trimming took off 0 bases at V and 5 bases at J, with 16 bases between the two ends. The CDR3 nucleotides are TGCAGCGTTGAAGATCACGGGAGACCGGGGGAGACCCAGTACTTC. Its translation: CSVEDHGRPGETQYF.

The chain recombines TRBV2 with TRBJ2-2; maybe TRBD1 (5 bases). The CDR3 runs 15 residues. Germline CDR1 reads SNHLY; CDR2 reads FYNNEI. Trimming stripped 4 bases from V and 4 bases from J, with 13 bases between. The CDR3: CASSVEQDATGELFF. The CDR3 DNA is TGTGCCAGCAGTGTCGAACAGGACGCCACCGGGGAGCTGTTTTTT. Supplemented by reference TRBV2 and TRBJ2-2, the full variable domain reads EPEVTQTPSHQVTQMGQEVILRCVPISNHLYFYWYRQILGQKVEFLVSFYNNEISEKSEIFDDQFSVERPDGSNFTLKIRSTKLEDSAMYFCASSVEQDATGELFFGEGSRLTVL.

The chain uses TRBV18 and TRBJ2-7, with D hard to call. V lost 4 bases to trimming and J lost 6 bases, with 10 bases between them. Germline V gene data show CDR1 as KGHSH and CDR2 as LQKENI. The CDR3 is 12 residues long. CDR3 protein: CASSRSVVEQYF. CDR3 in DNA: TGTGCCAGCTCACGATCTGTAGTCGAGCAGTACTTC.

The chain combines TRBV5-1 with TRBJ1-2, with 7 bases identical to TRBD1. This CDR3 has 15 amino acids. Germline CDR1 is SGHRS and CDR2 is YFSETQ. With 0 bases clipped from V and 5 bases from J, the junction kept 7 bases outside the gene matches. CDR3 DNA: TGCGCCAGCAGCTTGGTGCCAGGGGGTCGGTATGGCTACACCTTC. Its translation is CASSLVPGGRYGYTF.

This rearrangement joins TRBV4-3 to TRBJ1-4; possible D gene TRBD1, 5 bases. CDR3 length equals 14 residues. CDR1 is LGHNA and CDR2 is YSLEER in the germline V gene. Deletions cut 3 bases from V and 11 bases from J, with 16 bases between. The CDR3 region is CASSHRVRGLKLFF. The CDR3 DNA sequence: TGCGCCAGCAGCCACCGCGTGAGGGGACTGAAACTGTTTTTT.

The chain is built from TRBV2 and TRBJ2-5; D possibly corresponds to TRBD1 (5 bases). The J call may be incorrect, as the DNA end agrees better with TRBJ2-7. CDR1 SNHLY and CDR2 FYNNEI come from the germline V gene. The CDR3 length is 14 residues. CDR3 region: CASSVSGFSIEQYF. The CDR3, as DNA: TGTGCCAGCAGTGTTTCAGGGTTCAGTATCGAGCAGTACTTC.

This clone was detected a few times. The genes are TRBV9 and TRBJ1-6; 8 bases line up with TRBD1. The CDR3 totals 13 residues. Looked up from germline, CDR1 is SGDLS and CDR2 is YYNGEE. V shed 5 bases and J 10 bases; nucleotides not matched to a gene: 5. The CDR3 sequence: CASSMTGDSPLHF. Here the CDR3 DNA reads TGTGCCAGCAGTATGACAGGGGACTCACCCCTCCACTTT.

The CDR3 coding sequence is TGTGCCAGCTCACCGTCTAGCTATAATTCACCCCTCCACTTT. Its translation: CASSPSSYNSPLHF. The chain combines TRBV18 with TRBJ1-6; the D is unclear. Trimming removed 3 bases at V and 3 bases at J, with 6 bases between. The CDR3 runs to 14 residues. In germline, CDR1 is KGHSH, CDR2 LQKENI.

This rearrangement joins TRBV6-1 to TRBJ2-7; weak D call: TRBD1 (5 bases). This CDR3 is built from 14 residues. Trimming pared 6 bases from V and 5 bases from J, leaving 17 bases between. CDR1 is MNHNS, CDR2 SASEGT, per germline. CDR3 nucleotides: TGTGCCAGCAGCCCCGACCTGGGCAGGGACGAGCAGTACTTC. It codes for CASSPDLGRDEQYF.

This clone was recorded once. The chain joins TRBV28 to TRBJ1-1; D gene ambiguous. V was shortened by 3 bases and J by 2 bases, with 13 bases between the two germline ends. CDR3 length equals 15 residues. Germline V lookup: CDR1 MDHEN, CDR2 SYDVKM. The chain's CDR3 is CASSFGGGFNTEAFF. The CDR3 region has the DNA TGTGCCAGCAGTTTTGGAGGAGGTTTCAACACTGAAGCTTTCTTT.

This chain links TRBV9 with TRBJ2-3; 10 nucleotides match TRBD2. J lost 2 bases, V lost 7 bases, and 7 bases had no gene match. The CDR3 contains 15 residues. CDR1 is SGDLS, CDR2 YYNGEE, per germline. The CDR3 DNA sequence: TGTGCCAGCGCCACTAGCGGGACTTCCACAGATACGCAGTATTTT. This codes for CASATSGTSTDTQYF. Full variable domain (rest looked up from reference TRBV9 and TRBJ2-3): DSGVTQTPKHLITATGQRVTLRCSPRSGDLSVYWYQQSLDQGLQFLIQYYNGEERAKGNILERFSAQQFPDLHSELNLSSLELGDSALYFCASATSGTSTDTQYFGPGTRLTVL.

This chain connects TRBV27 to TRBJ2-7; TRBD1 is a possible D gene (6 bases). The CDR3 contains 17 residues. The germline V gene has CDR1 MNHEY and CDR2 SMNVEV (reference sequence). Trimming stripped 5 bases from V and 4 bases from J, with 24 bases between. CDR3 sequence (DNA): TGTGCCAGCAGTCCAACCTTATCAGGGGTAAAGTTGTACGAGCAGTACTTC. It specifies CASSPTLSGVKLYEQYF.

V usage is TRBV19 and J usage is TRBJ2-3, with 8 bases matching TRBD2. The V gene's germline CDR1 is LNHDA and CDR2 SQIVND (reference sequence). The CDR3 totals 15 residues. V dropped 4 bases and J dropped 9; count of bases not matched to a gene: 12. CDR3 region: CASSSGGGYLGTQYF. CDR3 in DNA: TGTGCCAGTAGTAGTGGCGGGGGGTACCTCGGAACGCAGTATTTT.

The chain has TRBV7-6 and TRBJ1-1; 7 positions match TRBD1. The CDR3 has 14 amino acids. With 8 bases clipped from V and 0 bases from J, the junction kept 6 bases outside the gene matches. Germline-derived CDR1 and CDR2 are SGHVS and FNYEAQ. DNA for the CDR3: TGTGCCAGCGTACAGGGGACCATGAACACTGAAGCTTTCTTT. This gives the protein CASVQGTMNTEAFF.

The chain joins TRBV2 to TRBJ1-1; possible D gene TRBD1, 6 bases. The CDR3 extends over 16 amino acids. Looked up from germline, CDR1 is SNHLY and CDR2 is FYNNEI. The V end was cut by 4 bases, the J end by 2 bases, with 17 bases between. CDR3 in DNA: TGTGCCAGCAGTGGAAAACCTGGACAGATTAACACTGAAGCTTTCTTT. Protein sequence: CASSGKPGQINTEAFF.

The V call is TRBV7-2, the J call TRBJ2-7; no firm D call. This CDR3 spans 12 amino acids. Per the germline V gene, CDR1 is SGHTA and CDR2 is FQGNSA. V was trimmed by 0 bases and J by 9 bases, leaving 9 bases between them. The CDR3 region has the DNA TGTGCCAGCAGCTTAGCGAGTGTTCCGCAGTACTTC. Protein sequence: CASSLASVPQYF.

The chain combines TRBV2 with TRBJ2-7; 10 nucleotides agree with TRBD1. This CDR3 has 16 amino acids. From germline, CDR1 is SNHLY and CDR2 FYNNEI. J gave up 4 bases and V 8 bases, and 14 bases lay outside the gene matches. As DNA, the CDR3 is TGTGCCAGCGGCCCGACCCGGGACAGGGGTTTTTACGAGCAGTACTTC. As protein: CASGPTRDRGFYEQYF. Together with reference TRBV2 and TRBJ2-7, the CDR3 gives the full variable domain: EPEVTQTPSHQVTQMGQEVILRCVPISNHLYFYWYRQILGQKVEFLVSFYNNEISEKSEIFDDQFSVERPDGSNFTLKIRSTKLEDSAMYFCASGPTRDRGFYEQYFGPGTRLTVT.

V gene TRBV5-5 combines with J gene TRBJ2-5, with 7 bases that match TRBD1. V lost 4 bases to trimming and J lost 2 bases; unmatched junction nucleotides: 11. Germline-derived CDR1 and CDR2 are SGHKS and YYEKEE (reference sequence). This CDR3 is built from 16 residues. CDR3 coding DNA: TGTGCCAGCAGCGCGGCGACAGGGAGCCAACAAGAGACCCAGTACTTC. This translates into CASSAATGSQQETQYF.

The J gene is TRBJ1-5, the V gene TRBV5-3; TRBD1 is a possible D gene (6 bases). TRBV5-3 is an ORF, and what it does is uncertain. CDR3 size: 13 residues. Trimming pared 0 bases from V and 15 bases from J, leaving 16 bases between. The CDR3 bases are TGTGCCAGAAGCTTGGGCGAGAGGACAGTATGGCATTTT. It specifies CARSLGERTVWHF.

As DNA, the CDR3 is TGTGCCAGCAGCTCCCCAGACAGGGGGGGGTACTTC. Translated: CASSSPDRGGYF. This chain links TRBV7-9 with TRBJ2-4; 9 bases map to TRBD1. From germline, CDR1 is SEHNR and CDR2 FQNEAQ (reference sequence). The CDR3 runs to 12 residues. The V segment lost 4 bases and the J segment 15 bases; nucleotides outside the gene matches: 7.